The next 15 T cell receptor beta chains were all read from a single sample in a study of cytomegalovirus exposure and HLA in healthy donors. This PCR relied on a set of 60 Vbeta primers and 13 Jbeta primers. Assay used: immunoSEQ multiplex PCR; TCRdb lists only in-frame clones, some missing. The sample comprises approximately 110,000 clones, approximately 80% of which are singletons, and 3.7% rests with the top ten. Material for sequencing was PBMCs. The receptors shown here come from a human donor in good health.

This chain connects TRBV10-2 to TRBJ2-1; 12 bases are a match to TRBD2. Germline trimming cut 7 bases from V and 2 bases from J; bases unmatched to any gene: 12. The CDR3 extends over 18 amino acids. Germline V lookup: CDR1 WSHSY, CDR2 SAAADI. The CDR3 nucleotides read TGCGCCAGCATACCGACTAGCGGGAGTGGGGGGGCCTACAATGAGCAGTTCTTC. It is translated as CASIPTSGSGGAYNEQFF.

This clone was seen a few times. CDR3 in DNA: TGTGCCAGTAGTATAGGTTCTAGATCCACAGATACGCAGTATTTT. This translates into CASSIGSRSTDTQYF. The J gene is TRBJ2-3, the V gene TRBV19; D gene uncertain. CDR1 and CDR2 from the germline V gene are LNHDA and SQIVND (reference sequence). V lost 1 base and J lost 2, with 10 bases in between. This CDR3 has 15 residues.

V and J are TRBV6-5 and TRBJ1-1; D call uncertain. CDR1 is MNHEY and CDR2 is SVGAGI in the germline V gene. The CDR3 spans 14 residues. Trimming shortened V by 6 bases and J by 1 base, and 12 bases separated the two germline ends. CDR3 coding DNA: TGTGCCAGCAGCCCCAGGTCCTGGAACACTGAAGCTTTCTTT. Protein sequence: CASSPRSWNTEAFF.

V and J are TRBV28 and TRBJ2-5, with D tentatively TRBD2 (5 bases). The CDR3 loop spans 12 amino acids. Germline V gene lookup returns CDR1 MDHEN and CDR2 SYDVKM. V was cut by 8 bases and J by 4 bases, with 11 bases left in between. CDR3 in DNA: TGTGCCAGCCTATCGGGGAGAGAGACCCAGTACTTC. Amino acids: CASLSGRETQYF.

The chain recombines TRBV7-9 with TRBJ2-3, with D perhaps TRBD2 (5 bases). Germline V gene lookup returns CDR1 SEHNR and CDR2 FQNEAQ (reference sequence). The CDR3 sequence is 15 residues long. The V end lost 1 base, the J end lost 2 bases, and 10 bases lay between the germline ends. This CDR3 reads CASSLGTSDTDTQYF. As DNA, the CDR3 is TGTGCCAGCAGCTTAGGAACTAGTGACACAGATACGCAGTATTTT.

The chain carries TRBV15 and TRBJ1-1, with 7 bases matching TRBD1. CDR1 is LNHNV, CDR2 YYDKDF, per germline (reference sequence). V trimming: 0 bases; J trimming: 5 bases; junction bases outside the gene matches: 6. The CDR3 is 15 amino acids. The CDR3 spells CATSREEGAGTEAFF. CDR3 nucleotides: TGTGCCACCAGCAGAGAGGAGGGGGCGGGTACTGAAGCTTTCTTT.

The chain links TRBV5-6 to TRBJ1-1, with D maybe TRBD1 (5 bases). The germline V gene encodes CDR1 SGHDT and CDR2 YYEEEE. The CDR3 runs to 13 residues. V lost 5 bases and J 4 bases, leaving 12 bases between the germline ends. The CDR3 DNA follows: TGTGCCAGCAGAACAGGAATTTCCACTGAAGCTTTCTTT. Its translation: CASRTGISTEAFF.

This chain connects TRBV13 to TRBJ1-4; unclear D gene. Germline-derived CDR1 and CDR2 are PRHDT and FYEKMQ (reference sequence). The CDR3 sequence is 15 residues long. V was clipped by 5 bases and J by 2 bases, with 12 bases between them. This CDR3 is CASSAPWETNEKLFF. DNA of the CDR3: TGTGCCAGCAGCGCTCCATGGGAGACTAATGAAAAACTGTTTTTT.

The V and J genes are TRBV25-1 and TRBJ1-2; D is uncertain. The CDR3 totals 12 residues. CDR1 is MGHDK, CDR2 SYGVNS, per germline. Trimming removed 3 bases from V and 4 bases from J, with 6 bases in between. Here the CDR3 DNA reads TGTGCCAGCAGTGATCAGGTCTATGGCTACACCTTC. Translating it yields CASSDQVYGYTF.

J is TRBJ1-1 and V is TRBV27, with unresolved D. Trimming took 4 bases from V and 8 from J, leaving 17 bases between them. The germline V gene encodes CDR1 MNHEY and CDR2 SMNVEV (reference sequence). CDR3 length: 14 amino acids. The CDR3 reads CASSSGQWGGEAFF. As DNA, the CDR3 is TGTGCCAGCAGTTCCGGCCAATGGGGAGGGGAAGCTTTCTTT.

This chain uses TRBV4-1 with TRBJ2-1, with a weak D call TRBD1 (6 bases). This CDR3 has 19 residues. The V gene lost 2 bases and the J gene lost 2 bases, with 22 bases spanning the gap. Per germline, CDR1 MGHRA and CDR2 YSYEKL. The CDR3 spells CASSQYPLSQGRAYNEQFF. The CDR3 nucleotides are TGCGCCAGCAGCCAATATCCCCTATCACAGGGACGGGCCTACAATGAGCAGTTCTTC.

The chain links TRBV28 to TRBJ2-2; TRBD2 aligns across 9 bases. From germline, CDR1 is MDHEN and CDR2 SYDVKM. CDR3 length equals 17 residues. Trimming took 5 bases from V and 5 from J; bases not matched to a gene: 12. CDR3 region: CASSPGASGIVTGELFF. CDR3 nucleotides: TGTGCCAGCAGTCCCGGGGCTAGCGGGATCGTAACCGGGGAGCTGTTTTTT.

The V gene is TRBV6-6, the J gene TRBJ2-5, with TRBD1 identical over 7 bases. The CDR3 is 12 amino acids. Unmatched junction bases numbered 1, after V lost 8 bases and J lost 1 base. Germline V CDR1 and CDR2: MNHNY, SVGAGI (reference sequence). CDR3 sequence (DNA): TGTGCCAGCGGGACAGCCCAAGAGACCCAGTACTTC. It encodes CASGTAQETQYF.

The chain uses TRBV7-9 and TRBJ1-3; 8 nucleotides align to TRBD1. The CDR3 length is 15 residues. The V gene's germline CDR1 is SEHNR and CDR2 FQNEAQ (reference sequence). Trimming took 2 bases from V and 3 from J; bases not matched to a gene: 3. This CDR3 reads CASSLQGAVGNTIYF. CDR3 sequence (DNA): TGTGCCAGCAGCTTACAGGGGGCGGTTGGAAACACCATATATTTT.

This clone was observed a few times. The rearrangement links TRBV2 to TRBJ1-5, with 7 bases identical to TRBD1. The germline gives CDR1 SNHLY, CDR2 FYNNEI. CDR3 length: 13 residues. J gave up 8 bases and V 3 bases, and 4 bases lay outside the gene matches. The CDR3 loop reads CASSEDRSKPQHF. CDR3 nucleotide sequence: TGTGCCAGCAGTGAGGACAGGTCTAAGCCCCAGCATTTT.